Presented here are 30 T cell receptor beta chains from one specimen sequenced in a study of Ad26.COV2.S vaccination and SARS-CoV-2 variants. The table came from immunoSEQ multiplex PCR; TCRdb's copy has only in-frame clones and leaves some out. This sample yields over 200,000 clones, of which roughly 90% are seen a single time; around 10% belongs to the top ten. The treatment: around 19 received Ad26.COV2.S at low or high dose, single or two shots; several received placebo; per-sample allocation not given. All samples were drawn on day 63, counting from the first vaccine or placebo injection. The sequencing here drew on peripheral blood, taken in a trial of Ad26.COV2.S vaccine versus placebo. Receptors originate from a person aged 18-65 years who received the Ad26.COV2.S COVID-19 vaccine or a placebo.

About this clone itself: This sample includes further DNA sequences coding for the same CDR3. This chain joins TRBV27 and TRBJ2-3, with 12 positions matching TRBD2. Looked up from germline, CDR1 is MNHEY and CDR2 is SMNVEV (reference sequence). The junction had 2 bases not matched to a gene; V was cut back by 5 bases and J by 5 bases. CDR3 length: 14 residues. The DNA of the CDR3 is TGTGCCAGCAGTCCGGGACTAGCGGGAGATACGCAGTATTTT. Its protein product is CASSPGLAGDTQYF.

The rearrangement uses TRBV12-5 and TRBJ2-1, with 8 bases matching TRBD1. CDR1 and CDR2 (germline): LGHNT, FRNRAP. After removal of 0 bases from V and 7 bases from J, the junction contained 8 bases not matched to a gene. CDR3 length: 16 amino acids. For the CDR3, the DNA is TGTGCTAGTGGTTTGGTACCTAGGACAGGGTCTAATGAGCAGTTCTTC. Its translation is CASGLVPRTGSNEQFF.

This chain uses TRBV4-2 with TRBJ2-3; 10 bases align to TRBD2. CDR1 LGHNA and CDR2 YNFKEQ come from the germline V gene. The trim removed 4 bases at V and 5 bases at J, leaving 9 bases unmatched. The CDR3 spans 16 residues. CDR3 amino acids: CASSLLTLAGGDTQYF. DNA of the CDR3: TGTGCCAGCAGCCTCCTCACTTTAGCGGGGGGAGATACGCAGTATTTT.

The J gene is TRBJ2-1, the V gene TRBV10-3; 8 bases match TRBD2. The CDR3 is 15 residues long. After removal of 8 bases from V and 6 bases from J, the junction contained 12 bases not matched to a gene. Germline V gives CDR1 ENHRY, CDR2 SYGVKD. The CDR3 nucleotides read TGTGCCATCTCCCCAGGTAGCGGGACTTTCAATGAGCAGTTCTTC. Translation gives CAISPGSGTFNEQFF.

J is TRBJ2-1 and V is TRBV4-3; 10 bases match TRBD2. V lost 1 base to trimming and J lost 8 bases; unmatched junction nucleotides: 8. This CDR3 region has 16 residues. Germline assignment: CDR1 LGHNA and CDR2 YSLEER. In nucleotides, the CDR3 is TGCGCCAGCAGCCAAGCCCTAGCGGGAGTATCAGATGAGCAGTTCTTC. Translating it yields CASSQALAGVSDEQFF.

The chain combines TRBV28 with TRBJ2-5; D gene unclear. Germline lookup yields CDR1 MDHEN and CDR2 SYDVKM. There are 12 residues in the CDR3. V was clipped by 2 bases and J by 5 bases, with 6 bases between them. The CDR3 DNA reads as TGTGCCAGCAGTTTAGACCTGGAGACCCAGTACTTC. This codes for CASSLDLETQYF. Looking up the rest from reference TRBV28 and TRBJ2-5 gives the full variable domain: DVKVTQSSRYLVKRTGEKVFLECVQDMDHENMFWYRQDPGLGLRLIYFSYDVKMKEKGDIPEGYSVSREKKERFSLILESASTNQTSMYLCASSLDLETQYFGPGTRLLVL.

This clone was counted only a few times. The chain is built from TRBV6-2 or TRBV6-3 and TRBJ1-4; a weak D match, TRBD1 (5 bases). Trimming cost V 0 bases and J 8 bases, with 7 bases left between them. CDR1 MNHEY and CDR2 SVGEGT come from the germline V gene. There are 13 residues in the CDR3. The CDR3 DNA reads TGTGCCAGCAGTTACTCGCACAGGGAAAAACTGTTTTTT. Protein product: CASSYSHREKLFF.

The chain joins TRBV13 to TRBJ2-7; 12 bases are a match to TRBD1. From germline, CDR1 is PRHDT and CDR2 FYEKMQ (reference sequence). This CDR3 has 14 residues. V lost 5 bases to trimming and J lost 7 bases; unmatched junction nucleotides: 6. CDR3 sequence: CASSQGQGAREQYF. CDR3 sequence (DNA): TGTGCCAGCAGCCAGGGACAGGGGGCGAGGGAGCAGTACTTC.

The chain recombines TRBV6-5 with TRBJ1-2; the D gene is possibly TRBD1 (5 bases). The V gene lost 3 bases and the J gene lost 2 bases, with 10 bases spanning the gap. CDR1 and CDR2 from the germline V gene are MNHEY and SVGAGI. This CDR3 region has 14 residues. CDR3 DNA: TGTGCCAGCAGTTATAAGGCAGGGAACTATGGCTACACCTTC. Translated: CASSYKAGNYGYTF.

This sequence joins TRBV6-2 or TRBV6-3 and TRBJ2-2, with 14 bases lining up with TRBD2. This CDR3 is built from 18 residues. The V gene end was trimmed by 5 bases and the J gene end by 6 bases; junction bases not matched to a gene: 11. Germline values: CDR1 MNHEY, CDR2 SVGEGT. CDR3 sequence reads: CASSHDPGLAGAAGELFF. CDR3 nucleotide sequence: TGTGCCAGCAGTCACGACCCGGGACTAGCGGGAGCGGCCGGGGAGCTGTTTTTT.

The chain couples TRBV28 to TRBJ2-7; D might be TRBD1 (6 bases). The germline V and J ends were trimmed by 6 bases and 5 bases, with 11 bases remaining between them. CDR3 length equals 12 residues. CDR1 is MDHEN and CDR2 is SYDVKM in the germline V gene. The CDR3 DNA reads TGTGCCAGCAGATACAGGGTCAACGAGCAGTACTTC. It specifies CASRYRVNEQYF.

The CDR3 DNA sequence: TGTGCCAGCAGTGCAGGGGAATACACAGATACGCAGTATTTT. It encodes CASSAGEYTDTQYF. The chain combines TRBV7-9 with TRBJ2-3; a possible D gene is TRBD1 (6 bases). Trimming stripped 6 bases from V and 2 bases from J, with 12 bases between. This CDR3 is 14 amino acids long. Germline V gives CDR1 SEHNR, CDR2 FQNEAQ (reference sequence).

This chain joins TRBV6-2 or TRBV6-3 and TRBJ2-5; 8 bases are a match to TRBD1. This CDR3 has 15 amino acids. From germline, CDR1 is MNHEY and CDR2 SVGEGT. Trimming at V came to 5 bases and at J to 4 bases, leaving 9 bases not matched to a gene. CDR3 residues: CASSLGDRSGETQYF. The CDR3, as DNA: TGTGCCAGCAGTCTAGGGGACAGGTCCGGAGAGACCCAGTACTTC.

By its share, this clone is medium-sized (0.01 to 0.1%). The gene calls are TRBV18 and TRBJ2-1; 13 nucleotides match TRBD2. After removal of 0 bases from V and 0 bases from J, the junction contained 8 bases not matched to a gene. The CDR3 totals 20 residues. Germline V gene lookup returns CDR1 KGHSH and CDR2 LQKENI. In DNA form, the CDR3 reads TGTGCCAGCTCACCACCTTCGCGGACTAGCGGGAGTGGCTCCTACAATGAGCAGTTCTTC. It translates to CASSPPSRTSGSGSYNEQFF.

This sequence joins TRBV11-2 and TRBJ2-7; 7 bases agree with TRBD2. Germline values: CDR1 SGHAT, CDR2 FQNNGV. The CDR3 covers 14 residues. Germline trimming cut 5 bases from V and 3 bases from J; bases unmatched to any gene: 7. The CDR3 here is CASSPQAGLYEQYF. As DNA, the CDR3 is TGTGCCAGCAGCCCTCAAGCGGGACTCTACGAGCAGTACTTC.

CDR3 bases: TGTGCCAGCAGTGAAGGCGGGGAGGGGCAGTTCTTC. This codes for CASSEGGEGQFF. This rearrangement joins TRBV2 to TRBJ2-1, with TRBD2 matching over 7 bases. Looked up from germline, CDR1 is SNHLY and CDR2 is FYNNEI. The trim removed 1 base at V and 12 bases at J, leaving 3 bases unmatched. The CDR3 runs 12 residues.

The chain's CDR3 is CASSRFWGLAGVWGDTQYF. CDR3 DNA: TGCGCCAGCAGCCGTTTTTGGGGGCTAGCGGGAGTTTGGGGAGATACGCAGTATTTT. The chain carries TRBV4-3 and TRBJ2-3, with 10 nucleotides matching TRBD2. The V gene's germline CDR1 is LGHNA and CDR2 YSLEER. This CDR3 has 19 residues. V trimming: 4 bases; J trimming: 5 bases; junction bases outside the gene matches: 18.

The gene calls are TRBV18 and TRBJ1-1; no definite D call. Trimming left V 0 bases short and J 3 bases short, with 14 bases between. The CDR3 is 16 residues long. CDR1 is KGHSH and CDR2 is LQKENI in the germline V gene. CDR3 nucleotide sequence: TGTGCCAGCTCACCACCGGAGGGAAATCCGTACACTGAAGCTTTCTTT. It is translated as CASSPPEGNPYTEAFF.

This rearrangement joins TRBV29-1 to TRBJ1-2, with TRBD1 matching over 9 bases. The J segment lost 4 bases and the V segment lost 6 bases, leaving 6 bases of the junction unmatched. This CDR3 contains 13 residues. The V gene's germline CDR1 is SQVTM and CDR2 ANQGSEA. CDR3 nucleotide sequence: TGCAGCGTGGGTGACAGGGGGACCTATGGCTACACCTTC. Protein product: CSVGDRGTYGYTF.

The chain has TRBV7-2 and TRBJ2-7; D gene unclear. Trimming removed 1 base from V and 7 bases from J, with 14 bases in between. The CDR3 sequence is 14 residues long. From germline, CDR1 is SGHTA and CDR2 FQGNSA. The CDR3 nucleotides read TGTGCCAGCAGCTTAGGGCATCTTGTAGGGGAGCAGTACTTC. As protein: CASSLGHLVGEQYF.

This clone showed up just once. V is TRBV3-1 (or the pseudogene TRBV3-2) and J is TRBJ2-6; D possibly uses TRBD1 or TRBD2 (5 bases each). The CDR3 has 17 residues. The germline gives CDR1 LGHDT, CDR2 YNNKEL (reference sequence). Trimming left V 4 bases short and J 0 bases short, with 13 bases between. The CDR3 nucleotides are TGTGCCAGCAGCCCCTTAATGAGGGGCTCTGGGGCCAACGTCCTGACTTTC. It specifies CASSPLMRGSGANVLTF.

As regards this clone: Other DNA sequences in the same sample also yield this CDR3. CDR3 DNA sequence: TGTGCCAGTAGTACTCAGGGGGCCGGCGGGGAGCTGTTTTTT. Translating it yields CASSTQGAGGELFF. This chain uses TRBV19 with TRBJ2-2; 8 bases fit TRBD1. V lost 4 bases and J lost 7; bases outside the gene matches: 5. Germline CDR1 LNHDA, CDR2 SQIVND (reference sequence). This CDR3 comprises 14 residues.

The rearrangement links TRBV12-3 or TRBV12-4 to TRBJ1-2; D is undetermined. The CDR3 sequence is 11 residues long. V was clipped by 6 bases and J by 7 bases, with 9 bases between them. CDR3 protein: CASSDRRGYTF. CDR3 bases: TGTGCCAGCAGCGACCGACGTGGCTACACCTTC.

J is TRBJ1-1 and V is TRBV20-1; the D is unclear. From germline, CDR1 is DFQATT and CDR2 SNEGSKA (reference sequence). The CDR3 has 11 residues. Trimming took 4 bases from V and 4 from J, leaving 7 bases between them. CDR3 coding DNA: TGCAGTGCTATTGAGGGCACTGAAGCTTTCTTT. Protein: CSAIEGTEAFF.

CDR3 sequence reads: CASSYRTGLNTEAFF. CDR3 in DNA: TGTGCCAGCAGTTACCGGACAGGGCTGAACACTGAAGCTTTCTTT. The chain uses TRBV6-5 and TRBJ1-1; 8 nucleotides match TRBD1. This CDR3 is 15 amino acids long. Germline CDR1 MNHEY, CDR2 SVGAGI. V shed 2 bases and J 0 bases; nucleotides not matched to a gene: 2.

The gene calls are TRBV3-1 (or the pseudogene TRBV3-2) and TRBJ1-5, with TRBD1 identical over 9 bases. The CDR3 is 14 residues long. J lost 7 bases, V lost 1 base, and 2 bases had no gene match. Germline-derived CDR1 and CDR2 are LGHDT and YNNKEL (reference sequence). The CDR3 nucleotides are TGTGCCAGCAGCCAAGGGGACAGGGAACAGCCCCAGCATTTT. This encodes CASSQGDREQPQHF.

This chain links TRBV30 with TRBJ1-1, with no clear D. V lost 2 bases and J lost 11, with 15 bases in between. The CDR3 covers 12 residues. The germline CDR1 and CDR2 sequences are GTSNPN and SVGIG (reference sequence). CDR3 sequence reads: CAWSPDFPGAFF. In DNA form, the CDR3 reads TGTGCCTGGAGTCCGGACTTTCCTGGCGCTTTCTTT. The full variable domain, with the rest looked up from reference TRBV30 and TRBJ1-1, is SQTIHQWPATLVQPVGSPLSLECTVEGTSNPNLYWYRQAAGRGLQLLFYSVGIGQISSEVPQNLSASRPQDRQFILSSKKLLLSDSGFYLCAWSPDFPGAFFGQGTRLTVV.

V gene TRBV18 combines with J gene TRBJ2-1; weak D call: TRBD2 (5 bases). There are 15 residues in the CDR3. The germline V and J ends were trimmed by 3 bases and 7 bases, with 16 bases remaining between them. Looked up from germline, CDR1 is KGHSH and CDR2 is LQKENI. CDR3 protein: CASSPVGWGENEQFF. CDR3 nucleotides: TGTGCCAGCTCACCTGTGGGATGGGGAGAGAATGAGCAGTTCTTC.

This chain joins TRBV15 and TRBJ1-5; TRBD1 aligns across 8 bases. Germline trimming cut 1 base from V and 2 bases from J; bases unmatched to any gene: 10. The CDR3 has 18 amino acids. Germline V gene sequence: CDR1 LNHNV, CDR2 YYDKDF (reference sequence). CDR3 coding DNA: TGTGCCACCAGCAGAGTGGCAGGGGGCAGGGGAGGCAATCAGCCCCAGCATTTT. Translation gives CATSRVAGGRGGNQPQHF.

This chain connects TRBV28 to TRBJ1-3; tentatively, D is TRBD1 (6 bases). Trimming took off 1 base at V and 0 bases at J, with 13 bases between the two ends. CDR1 MDHEN and CDR2 SYDVKM come from the germline V gene. This CDR3 comprises 17 residues. The CDR3 bases are TGTGCCAGCAGTTTATTGGGGGCAGGAACCTCTGGAAACACCATATATTTT. Residues: CASSLLGAGTSGNTIYF.